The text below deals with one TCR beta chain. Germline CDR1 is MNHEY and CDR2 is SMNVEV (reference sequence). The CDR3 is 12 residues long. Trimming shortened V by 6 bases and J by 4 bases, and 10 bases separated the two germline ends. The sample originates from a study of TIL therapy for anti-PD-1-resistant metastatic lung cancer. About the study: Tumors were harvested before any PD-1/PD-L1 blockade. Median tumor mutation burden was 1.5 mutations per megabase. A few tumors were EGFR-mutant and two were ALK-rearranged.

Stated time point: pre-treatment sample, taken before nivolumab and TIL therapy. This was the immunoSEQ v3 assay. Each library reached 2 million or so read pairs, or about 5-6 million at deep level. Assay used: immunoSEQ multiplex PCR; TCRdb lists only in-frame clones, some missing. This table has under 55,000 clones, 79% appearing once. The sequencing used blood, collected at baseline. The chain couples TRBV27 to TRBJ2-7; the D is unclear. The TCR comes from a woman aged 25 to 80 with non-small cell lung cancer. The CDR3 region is CASSPHGYEQYF. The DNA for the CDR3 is TGTGCCAGCAGCCCACATGGATACGAGCAGTACTTC.